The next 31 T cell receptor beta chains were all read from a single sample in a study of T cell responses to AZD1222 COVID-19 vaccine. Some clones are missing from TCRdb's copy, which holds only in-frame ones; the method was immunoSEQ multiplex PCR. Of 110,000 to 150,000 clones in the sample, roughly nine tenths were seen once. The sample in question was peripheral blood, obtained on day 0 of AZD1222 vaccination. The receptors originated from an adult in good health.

The CDR3 protein is CASSHHGEKLFF. DNA for the CDR3: TGTGCCAGCAGCCACCACGGTGAAAAACTGTTTTTT. The chain joins TRBV13 to TRBJ1-4, with D unresolved. CDR3 length: 12 residues. Trimming pared 5 bases from V and 7 bases from J, leaving 8 bases between. Per germline, CDR1 PRHDT and CDR2 FYEKMQ (reference sequence).

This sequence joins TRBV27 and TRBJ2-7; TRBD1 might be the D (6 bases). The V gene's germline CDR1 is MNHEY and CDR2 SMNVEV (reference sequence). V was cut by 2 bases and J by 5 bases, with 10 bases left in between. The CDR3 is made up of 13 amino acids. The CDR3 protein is CASSLRKGDEQYF. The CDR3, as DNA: TGTGCCAGCAGTTTAAGGAAGGGGGACGAGCAGTACTTC.

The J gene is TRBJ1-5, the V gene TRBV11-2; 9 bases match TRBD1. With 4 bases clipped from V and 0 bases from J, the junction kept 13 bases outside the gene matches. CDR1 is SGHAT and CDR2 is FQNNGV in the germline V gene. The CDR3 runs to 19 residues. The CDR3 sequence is CASSSGVYRGRFSNQPQHF. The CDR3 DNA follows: TGTGCCAGCAGCTCCGGGGTCTACAGGGGGCGATTTAGCAATCAGCCCCAGCATTTT.

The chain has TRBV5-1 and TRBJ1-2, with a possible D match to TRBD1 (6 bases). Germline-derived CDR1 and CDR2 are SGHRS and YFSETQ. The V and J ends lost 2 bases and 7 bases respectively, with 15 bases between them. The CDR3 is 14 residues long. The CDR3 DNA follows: TGCGCCAGCAGCTTCTCGGCAGGGGAGGGTGGCTACACCTTC. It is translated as CASSFSAGEGGYTF.

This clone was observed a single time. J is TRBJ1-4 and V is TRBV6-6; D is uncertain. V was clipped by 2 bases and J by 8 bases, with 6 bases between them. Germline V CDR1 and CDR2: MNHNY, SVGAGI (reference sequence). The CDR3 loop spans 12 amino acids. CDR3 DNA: TGTGCCAGCAGTTACGCGGGGGAAAAACTGTTTTTT. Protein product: CASSYAGEKLFF.

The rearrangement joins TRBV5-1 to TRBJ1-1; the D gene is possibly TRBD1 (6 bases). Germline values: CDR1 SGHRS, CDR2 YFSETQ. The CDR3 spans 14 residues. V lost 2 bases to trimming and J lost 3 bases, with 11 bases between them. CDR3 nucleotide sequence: TGCGCCAGCAGCTTTGGTAGGGGGGACACTGAAGCTTTCTTT. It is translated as CASSFGRGDTEAFF.

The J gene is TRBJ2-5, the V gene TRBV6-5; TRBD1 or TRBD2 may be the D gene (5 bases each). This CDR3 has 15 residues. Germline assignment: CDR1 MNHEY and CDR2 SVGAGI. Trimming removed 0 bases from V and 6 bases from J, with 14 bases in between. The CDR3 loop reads CASSYSKAGSKTQYF. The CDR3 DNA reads TGTGCCAGCAGTTACTCGAAGGCAGGGAGCAAGACCCAGTACTTC.

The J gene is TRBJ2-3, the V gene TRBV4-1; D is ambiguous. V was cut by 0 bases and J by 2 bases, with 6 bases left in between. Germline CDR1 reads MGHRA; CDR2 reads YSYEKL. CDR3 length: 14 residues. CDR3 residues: CASSQERATDTQYF. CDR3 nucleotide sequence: TGCGCCAGCAGCCAAGAGCGAGCCACAGATACGCAGTATTTT.

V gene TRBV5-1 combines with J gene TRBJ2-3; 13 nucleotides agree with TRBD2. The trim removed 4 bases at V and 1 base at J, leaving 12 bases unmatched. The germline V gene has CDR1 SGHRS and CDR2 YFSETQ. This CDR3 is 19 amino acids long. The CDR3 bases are TGCGCCAGCAGCACACCTGGACTAGCGGGAGAGGGGCGCACAGATACGCAGTATTTT. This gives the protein CASSTPGLAGEGRTDTQYF.

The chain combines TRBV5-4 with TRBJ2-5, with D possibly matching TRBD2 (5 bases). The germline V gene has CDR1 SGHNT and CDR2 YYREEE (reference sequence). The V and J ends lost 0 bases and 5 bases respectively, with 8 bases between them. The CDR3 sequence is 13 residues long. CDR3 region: CASSLVSAETQYF. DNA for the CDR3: TGTGCCAGCAGCTTGGTTAGCGCGGAGACCCAGTACTTC.

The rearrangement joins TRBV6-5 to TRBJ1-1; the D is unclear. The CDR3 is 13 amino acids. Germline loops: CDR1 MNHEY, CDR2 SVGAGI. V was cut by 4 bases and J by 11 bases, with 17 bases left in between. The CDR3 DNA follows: TGTGCCAGCAGTTCAGGCGCGGTAGGGTTGGCTTTCTTT. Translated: CASSSGAVGLAFF.

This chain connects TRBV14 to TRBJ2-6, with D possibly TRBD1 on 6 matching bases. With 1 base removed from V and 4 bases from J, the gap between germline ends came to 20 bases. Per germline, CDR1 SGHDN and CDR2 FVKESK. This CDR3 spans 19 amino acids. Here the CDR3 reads CASSQAFLSGTSGANVLTF. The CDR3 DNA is TGTGCCAGCAGCCAAGCTTTCCTGTCGGGGACATCAGGGGCCAACGTCCTGACTTTC.

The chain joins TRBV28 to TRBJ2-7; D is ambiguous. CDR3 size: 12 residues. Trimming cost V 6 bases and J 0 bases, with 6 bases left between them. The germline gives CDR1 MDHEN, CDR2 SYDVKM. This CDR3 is CASRASSYEQYF. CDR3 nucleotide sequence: TGTGCCAGCAGGGCAAGCTCCTACGAGCAGTACTTC.

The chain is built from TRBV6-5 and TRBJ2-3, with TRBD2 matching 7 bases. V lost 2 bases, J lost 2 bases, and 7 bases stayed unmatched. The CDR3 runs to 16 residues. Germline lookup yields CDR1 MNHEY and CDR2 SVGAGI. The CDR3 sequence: CASSYGGGGYTDTQYF. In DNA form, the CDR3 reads TGTGCCAGCAGTTACGGGGGGGGAGGCTACACAGATACGCAGTATTTT.

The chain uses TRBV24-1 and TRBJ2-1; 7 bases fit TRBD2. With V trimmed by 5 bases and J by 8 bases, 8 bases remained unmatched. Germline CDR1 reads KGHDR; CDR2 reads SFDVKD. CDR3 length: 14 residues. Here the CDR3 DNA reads TGTGCCACCAGTGCCCGGACTAGACGAGATGAGCAGTTCTTC. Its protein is CATSARTRRDEQFF.

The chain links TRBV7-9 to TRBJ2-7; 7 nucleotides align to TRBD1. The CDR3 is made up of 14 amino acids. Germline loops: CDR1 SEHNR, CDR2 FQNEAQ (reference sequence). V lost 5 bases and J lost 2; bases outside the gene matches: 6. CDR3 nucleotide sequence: TGTGCCAGCAGCCCAGTGGGACAGCCCTACGAGCAGTACTTC. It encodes CASSPVGQPYEQYF.

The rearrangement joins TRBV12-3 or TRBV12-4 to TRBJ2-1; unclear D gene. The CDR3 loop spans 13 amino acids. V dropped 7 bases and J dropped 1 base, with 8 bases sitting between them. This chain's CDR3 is CASTLRSYNEQFF. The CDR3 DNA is TGTGCCAGCACCTTGAGGTCCTACAATGAGCAGTTCTTC.

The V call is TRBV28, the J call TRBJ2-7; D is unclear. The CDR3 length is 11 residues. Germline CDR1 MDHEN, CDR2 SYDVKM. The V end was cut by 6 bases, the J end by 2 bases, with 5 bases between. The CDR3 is CASRSPYEQYF. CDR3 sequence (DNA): TGTGCCAGCAGGTCGCCCTACGAGCAGTACTTC.

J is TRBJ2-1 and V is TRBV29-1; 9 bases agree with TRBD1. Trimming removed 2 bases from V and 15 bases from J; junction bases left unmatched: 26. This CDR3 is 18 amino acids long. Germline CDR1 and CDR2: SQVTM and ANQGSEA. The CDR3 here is CSVERGQGMIFFQGSRFF. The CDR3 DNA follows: TGCAGCGTTGAAAGGGGACAGGGAATGATTTTCTTCCAGGGGTCGAGGTTCTTC.

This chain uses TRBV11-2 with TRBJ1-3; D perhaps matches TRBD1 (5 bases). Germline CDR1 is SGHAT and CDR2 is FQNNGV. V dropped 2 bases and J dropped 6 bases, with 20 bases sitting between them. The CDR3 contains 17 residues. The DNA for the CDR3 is TGTGCCAGCAGCTTACCGCCCAGTAAGGGGAAGGAAAACACCATATATTTT. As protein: CASSLPPSKGKENTIYF.

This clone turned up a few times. The CDR3 region has the DNA TGTGCCAGTAGTAATACAGGGGGAGACATTGGCTACACCTTC. Residues: CASSNTGGDIGYTF. The rearrangement links TRBV19 to TRBJ1-2, with 8 bases that match TRBD1. The CDR3 is made up of 14 amino acids. The germline V gene encodes CDR1 LNHDA and CDR2 SQIVND (reference sequence). Losses at the gene ends were 4 bases for V and 7 bases for J; bases not matched to a gene: 8.

The chain's CDR3 is CATAGGEGAKNIQYF. In DNA, the CDR3 is TGTGCCACCGCGGGTGGGGAAGGAGCCAAAAACATTCAGTACTTC. The gene calls are TRBV6-5 and TRBJ2-4; possibly TRBD2 for D (5 bases). The CDR3 consists of 15 residues. Germline V CDR1 and CDR2: MNHEY, SVGAGI. Trimming took 10 bases from V and 0 from J, leaving 16 bases between them.

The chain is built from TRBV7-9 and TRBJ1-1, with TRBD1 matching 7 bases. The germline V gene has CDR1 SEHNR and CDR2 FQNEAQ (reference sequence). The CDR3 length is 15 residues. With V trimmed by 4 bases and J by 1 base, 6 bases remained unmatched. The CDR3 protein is CASSSPGTANTEAFF. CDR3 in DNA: TGTGCCAGCAGCTCCCCCGGGACAGCGAACACTGAAGCTTTCTTT.

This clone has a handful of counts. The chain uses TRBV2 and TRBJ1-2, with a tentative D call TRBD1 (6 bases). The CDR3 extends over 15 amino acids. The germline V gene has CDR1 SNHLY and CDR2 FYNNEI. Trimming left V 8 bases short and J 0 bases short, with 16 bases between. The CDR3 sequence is CASFGPGQSNYGYTF. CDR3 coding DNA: TGTGCCAGCTTTGGACCCGGACAGTCTAACTATGGCTACACCTTC.

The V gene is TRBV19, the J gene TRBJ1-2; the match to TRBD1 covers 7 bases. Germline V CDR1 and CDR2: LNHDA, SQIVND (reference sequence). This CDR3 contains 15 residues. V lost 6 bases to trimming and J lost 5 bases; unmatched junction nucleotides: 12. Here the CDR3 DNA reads TGTGCCAGTAGGTTACCCGGGACAGCCTCTTATGGCTACACCTTC. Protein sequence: CASRLPGTASYGYTF.

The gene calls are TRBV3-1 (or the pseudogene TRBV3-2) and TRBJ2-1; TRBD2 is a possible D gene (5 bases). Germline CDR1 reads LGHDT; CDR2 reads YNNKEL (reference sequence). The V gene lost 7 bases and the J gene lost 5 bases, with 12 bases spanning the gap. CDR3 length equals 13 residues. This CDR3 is CASTGIRDNEQFF. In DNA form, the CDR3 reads TGTGCCAGCACGGGGATAAGGGACAATGAGCAGTTCTTC.

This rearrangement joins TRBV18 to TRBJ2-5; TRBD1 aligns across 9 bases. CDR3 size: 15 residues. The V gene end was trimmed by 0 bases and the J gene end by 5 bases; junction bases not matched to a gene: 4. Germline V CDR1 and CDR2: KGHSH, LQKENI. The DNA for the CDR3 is TGTGCCAGCTCACCACCAACAGGGGGCAGGGAGACCCAGTACTTC. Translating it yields CASSPPTGGRETQYF.

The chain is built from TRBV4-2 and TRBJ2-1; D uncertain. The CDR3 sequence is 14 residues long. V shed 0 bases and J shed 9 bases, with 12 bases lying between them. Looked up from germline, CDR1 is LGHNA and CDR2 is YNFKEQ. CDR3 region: CASSQDRMAGEQFF. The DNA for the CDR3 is TGTGCCAGCAGCCAAGATAGGATGGCCGGTGAGCAGTTCTTC.

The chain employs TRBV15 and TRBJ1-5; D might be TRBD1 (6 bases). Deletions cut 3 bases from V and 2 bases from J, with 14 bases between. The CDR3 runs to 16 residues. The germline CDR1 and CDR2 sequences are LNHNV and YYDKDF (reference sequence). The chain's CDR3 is CATSRAGASGNQPQHF. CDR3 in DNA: TGTGCCACCAGCAGGGCGGGGGCCTCGGGCAATCAGCCCCAGCATTTT.

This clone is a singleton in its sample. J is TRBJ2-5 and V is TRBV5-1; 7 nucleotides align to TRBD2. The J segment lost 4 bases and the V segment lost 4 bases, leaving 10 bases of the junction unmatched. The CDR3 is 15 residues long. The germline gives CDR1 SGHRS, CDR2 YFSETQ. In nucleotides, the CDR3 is TGCGCCAGCAGCGCCTGGGCGGGAGCCTTAGAGACCCAGTACTTC. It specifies CASSAWAGALETQYF.

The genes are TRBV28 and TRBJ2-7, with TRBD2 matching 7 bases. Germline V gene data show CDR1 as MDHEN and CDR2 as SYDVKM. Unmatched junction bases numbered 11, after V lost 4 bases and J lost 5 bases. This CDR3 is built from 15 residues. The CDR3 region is CASSSTGLVPHEQYF. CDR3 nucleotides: TGTGCCAGCAGTTCCACCGGACTAGTCCCCCACGAGCAGTACTTC. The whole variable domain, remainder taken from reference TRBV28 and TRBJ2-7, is DVKVTQSSRYLVKRTGEKVFLECVQDMDHENMFWYRQDPGLGLRLIYFSYDVKMKEKGDIPEGYSVSREKKERFSLILESASTNQTSMYLCASSSTGLVPHEQYFGPGTRLTVT.